The clone carrying this TCR beta chain was seen more than once but under ten times. What it binds is unknown. The junction departs from germline at one end; a sequencing error may be responsible. There were TCR beta CDR3 regions amplified from RNA transcripts. Researchers ran a first-round RT-PCR on the TCR CDR3 using the HTBI primer set. TCRdb itself ran the multiplex PCR reads through MiXCR, one entry per CDR3 protein. The table has around 300,000 distinct CDR3 sequences, roughly a fifth seen once. CDR3 size: 15 residues. In germline, CDR1 is SEHNR, CDR2 FQNEAQ (reference sequence). The entry originates in a study of T cells in Graves' hyperthyroidism and ophthalmopathy. Study-level background: Peripheral blood specimens were obtained at initial diagnosis, prior to any treatment.

Study-wide findings and caveats: From stable hyperthyroidism, ophthalmopathy was separated by a 13 V-J model.

This TCR came from a man in his fifties or sixties with Graves' ophthalmopathy. The chain employs TRBV7-9 and TRBJ2-7, with D perhaps matching TRBD1 (6 bases). Sequenced material: blood. CDR3 sequence (DNA): TGTGCCAGTAGCTCCCTCAGGGGTCTCCTCCACGAGCAGTACTTC. Its translation is CASSSLRGLLHEQYF.